Listed here are 18 T cell receptor beta chains from one sample, sequenced in a study of T cells expressing NK-cell markers. TCRdb re-called the 5' RACE reads; one entry per CDR3 protein, DNA not given. The sample holds some 410,000 distinct CDR3 sequences. Sequencing was carried out using blood T cells: a sorted CD56 or NKG2C T cell subset, CD4+ or CD8+ T cells, or bulk PBMC T cells (not recorded which). The receptors were sampled from a woman between 18 and 70 years old in good health.

The J gene is TRBJ1-5, the V gene TRBV20-1; TCRdb names TRBD1, which stays unverified in the absence of DNA. The CDR3 totals 16 residues. Germline V gene data show CDR1 as DFQATT and CDR2 as SNEGSKA (reference sequence). CDR3 loop: CSARSRRAESNQPQHF.

The V gene is TRBV28, the J gene TRBJ2-3. Per germline, CDR1 MDHEN and CDR2 SYDVKM. The CDR3 contains 12 residues. CDR3: CASSSAGDTQYF.

The CDR3 loop is CASSQALGTGGNTEAFF. The chain couples TRBV4-3 to TRBJ1-1; TCRdb gives TRBD1 as the D gene, but with no DNA this cannot be confirmed. CDR3 size: 17 residues. Germline-derived CDR1 and CDR2 are LGHNA and YSLEER.

The chain carries TRBV6-1 and TRBJ2-7; without DNA, the TCRdb call of TRBD2 cannot be checked. Germline V gene data show CDR1 as MNHNS and CDR2 as SASEGT. The CDR3 has 15 amino acids. The CDR3 loop is CASSEPGARTYEQYF.

V usage is TRBV12-3 or TRBV12-4 and J usage is TRBJ1-3. The CDR3 is 15 residues long. CDR3 sequence: CASSSGHHSGNTIYF.

V usage is TRBV6-2 or TRBV6-3 and J usage is TRBJ1-1. The CDR3 consists of 12 residues. CDR1 is MNHEY, CDR2 SVGEGT, per germline. CDR3 sequence: CASSTWDTEAFF.

The chain has TRBV6-2 or TRBV6-3 and TRBJ1-1. The CDR3 sequence is 13 residues long. Germline CDR1 is MNHEY and CDR2 is SVGEGT. CDR3 sequence: CASSFFWGSEAFF.

The rearrangement uses TRBV9 and TRBJ1-2; TCRdb's assignment of TRBD1 cannot be checked, as there is no DNA. CDR1 and CDR2 (germline): SGDLS, YYNGEE. CDR3 length: 18 residues. The CDR3 region is CASSPIGYPSTGDYGYTF. The full variable domain, completed using reference TRBV9 and TRBJ1-2, is DSGVTQTPKHLITATGQRVTLRCSPRSGDLSVYWYQQSLDQGLQFLIQYYNGEERAKGNILERFSAQQFPDLHSELNLSSLELGDSALYFCASSPIGYPSTGDYGYTFGSGTRLTVV.

V usage is TRBV4-3 and J usage is TRBJ2-7; TCRdb gives TRBD1 as the D gene, but with no DNA this cannot be confirmed. The CDR3 is 13 residues long. Looked up from germline, CDR1 is LGHNA and CDR2 is YSLEER. The CDR3 here is CASSHVQGYEQYF.

The chain joins TRBV7-2 to TRBJ2-2; absent DNA, TCRdb's TRBD2 call cannot be checked. The CDR3 is 15 residues long. The germline gives CDR1 SGHTA, CDR2 FQGNSA. The CDR3 protein is CASSLAGGGSGELFF.

The chain couples TRBV5-6 to TRBJ2-7. The CDR3 spans 14 residues. CDR1 is SGHDT and CDR2 is YYEEEE in the germline V gene. CDR3 protein: CASSLYGGTYEQYF.

The chain combines TRBV5-1 with TRBJ2-2; no DNA is available, so the TRBD1 call from TCRdb remains unchecked. From germline, CDR1 is SGHRS and CDR2 YFSETQ. This CDR3 spans 15 amino acids. The CDR3 sequence is CASSLGQTYTGELFF.

V gene TRBV13 combines with J gene TRBJ2-1; with no DNA, the TCRdb D assignment of TRBD1 cannot be verified. CDR3 length: 14 amino acids. From germline, CDR1 is PRHDT and CDR2 FYEKMQ (reference sequence). This chain's CDR3 is CASRDRIGYNEQFF.

CDR3 loop: CSVERGADYGYTF. The rearrangement links TRBV29-1 to TRBJ1-2; TCRdb's assignment of TRBD1 cannot be checked, as there is no DNA. CDR1 and CDR2 from the germline V gene are SQVTM and ANQGSEA. This CDR3 spans 13 amino acids.

The CDR3 sequence is CSARTGNTGELFF. V usage is TRBV20-1 and J usage is TRBJ2-2; TCRdb calls TRBD1, which cannot be checked without DNA. Germline V CDR1 and CDR2: DFQATT, SNEGSKA (reference sequence). The CDR3 has 13 amino acids.

This chain connects TRBV6-1 to TRBJ2-2; TCRdb reports TRBD1, a call that lacks DNA to check it against. The CDR3 totals 15 residues. Germline loops: CDR1 MNHNS, CDR2 SASEGT. CDR3 residues: CASSRPGQGSGELFF.

The chain carries TRBV20-1 and TRBJ2-7; the D gene TCRdb calls, TRBD2, cannot be checked with no DNA. The CDR3 is made up of 16 amino acids. Germline lookup yields CDR1 DFQATT and CDR2 SNEGSKA (reference sequence). CDR3 sequence: CSARPRGSGISYEQYF.

This rearrangement joins TRBV19 to TRBJ2-3. Germline V gene lookup returns CDR1 LNHDA and CDR2 SQIVND (reference sequence). The CDR3 is 13 amino acids. Here the CDR3 reads CASIPQQGDTQYF.